These T cell receptor beta chains were read from a single sample in a study of shared clonotypes between healthy human individuals. Data came from immunoSEQ multiplex PCR; TCRdb stores just in-frame clones and leaves some out. There are 2 million to 2.5 million clones in the sample; 85% to 95% occur only once, and about 0.41% lies in the top ten. Sequenced input: naive CD4+ T cells from PBMCs. These receptor sequences come from a man between 18 and 35 years old in good health. Some clones in this sample may be carry-over from other donors' samples. Each CDR3 is given with its conserved first and last residue. D genes are given only for firm matches. Clone size is not always given. Where it is, it says once, few, many or a class for expanded clones.

CDR3,DNA,V,D,J,size,length
CASSQKGPEQFF,TGTGCCAGCTCACAAAAAGGACCTGAGCAGTTCTTC,TRBV18,-,TRBJ2-1,-,12
CASSEFGASGVSTDTQYF,TGTGCCAGCAGTGAATTTGGGGCTAGCGGGGTTAGCACAGATACGCAGTATTTT,TRBV2,TRBD2,TRBJ2-3,-,18
CASSLGGRDYNEQFF,TGTGCCAGCAGCTTAGGCGGGAGGGATTACAATGAGCAGTTCTTC,TRBV7-9,TRBD2,TRBJ2-1,-,15
CASSGDRYLYEQYF,TGTGCCAGCAGTGGCGACAGGTATCTCTACGAGCAGTACTTC,TRBV28,-,TRBJ2-7,-,14
CASSQDREEGRNYGYTF,TGCGCCAGCAGCCAAGACAGGGAGGAAGGTCGTAACTATGGCTACACCTTC,TRBV4-3,-,TRBJ1-2,-,17
CASSVTGQGGGNTIYF,TGTGCCAGCAGCGTAACCGGACAGGGAGGTGGAAACACCATATATTTT,TRBV9,TRBD1,TRBJ1-3,few,16
CASVTSGRTYSYEQYF,TGTGCCAGCGTTACTAGCGGGAGGACCTACTCCTACGAGCAGTACTTC,TRBV28,TRBD2,TRBJ2-7,-,16
CASSLYAITPTNEKLFF,TGTGCCAGCAGCTTATACGCTATCACTCCAACTAATGAAAAACTGTTTTTT,TRBV7-9,-,TRBJ1-4,-,17
CSVEDLELSSYNEQFF,TGCAGCGTTGAAGATCTGGAACTCTCCTCCTACAATGAGCAGTTCTTC,TRBV29-1,-,TRBJ2-1,-,16
CASSLYRGRDGYTF,TGTGCCAGCAGTTTATACAGGGGTCGTGATGGCTACACCTTC,TRBV27,TRBD1,TRBJ1-2,-,14
CASRFTAGFQPQHF,TGTGCCAGTAGATTCACAGCGGGGTTTCAGCCCCAGCATTTT,TRBV19,-,TRBJ1-5,-,14
CASSLGPGEKLFF,TGTGCCAGCAGCCTGGGGCCAGGAGAAAAACTGTTTTTT,TRBV7-3,-,TRBJ1-4,-,13
CATSINSRGRGANVLTF,TGTGCCACCAGCATCAATTCCAGGGGAAGAGGGGCCAACGTCCTGACTTTC,TRBV15,-,TRBJ2-6,-,17
CASRDVTGGRETQYF,TGTGCCAGCAGGGACGTAACAGGGGGTCGAGAGACCCAGTACTTC,TRBV28,TRBD1,TRBJ2-5,-,15
CATWTSATGSNYGYTF,TGTGCCACATGGACCAGCGCGACAGGGTCGAACTATGGCTACACCTTC,TRBV19,TRBD1,TRBJ1-2,-,16
CASSRLQLSTEAFF,TGTGCCAGCAGCCGACTTCAGTTATCCACTGAAGCTTTCTTT,TRBV7-2,-,TRBJ1-1,-,14
CASSLMGYGYTF,TGTGCCAGCAGTTTAATGGGCTATGGCTACACCTTC,TRBV28,-,TRBJ1-2,once,12
CASSHRQGGYTF,TGTGCCAGCAGTCATCGACAGGGGGGCTACACCTTC,TRBV6-5,TRBD1,TRBJ1-2,once,12
CASNSGGGNTGELFF,TGTGCCAGCAACTCGGGAGGGGGTAACACCGGGGAGCTGTTTTTT,TRBV7-3,TRBD2,TRBJ2-2,-,15
CASSLRRGPEEKLFF,TGCGCCAGCAGCTTGAGAAGGGGGCCTGAGGAAAAACTGTTTTTT,TRBV5-1,TRBD1,TRBJ1-4,-,15
CASSPWTGGASDEKLFF,TGCGCCAGCAGCCCCTGGACAGGGGGCGCTTCTGATGAAAAACTGTTTTTT,TRBV4-1,TRBD1,TRBJ1-4,-,17
CASSRDLIIKTEAFF,TGTGCCAGCAGCCGGGACCTAATTATTAAGACTGAAGCTTTCTTT,TRBV5-6,-,TRBJ1-1,-,15
CASTLRTGATGANVLTF,TGCGCCAGCACCCTACGGACAGGAGCAACTGGGGCCAACGTCCTGACTTTC,TRBV5-1,TRBD1,TRBJ2-6,-,17
CASSLMMGQDYNEQFF,TGCGCCAGCAGCTTGATGATGGGACAGGACTACAATGAGCAGTTCTTC,TRBV5-1,TRBD1,TRBJ2-1,-,16
CASSIKSGRAGADTQYF,TGTGCCAGCAGCATAAAAAGCGGGAGGGCCGGGGCAGATACGCAGTATTTT,TRBV11-2,TRBD2,TRBJ2-3,-,17
CATSRSTIYYEQYF,TGTGCCACCAGCAGGTCAACCATCTACTACGAGCAGTACTTC,TRBV15,-,TRBJ2-7,-,14
CASSFAEETQYF,TGTGCCAGCAGCTTCGCCGAAGAGACCCAGTACTTC,TRBV5-6,-,TRBJ2-5,-,12
CASSRTGGTNEKLFF,TGTGCCAGCAGCAGAACAGGGGGCACTAATGAAAAACTGTTTTTT,TRBV25-1,TRBD1,TRBJ1-4,-,15
CASSPGPNTGELFF,TGTGCCAGCAGCCCCGGCCCGAACACCGGGGAGCTGTTTTTT,TRBV7-3,-,TRBJ2-2,-,14
CASSLVRSNNEQFF,TGTGCCAGCAGTTTAGTCAGGTCCAACAATGAGCAGTTCTTC,TRBV28,-,TRBJ2-1,-,14
CASSFLTASSYNEQFF,TGCGCCAGCAGCTTCCTGACTGCCAGCTCCTACAATGAGCAGTTCTTC,TRBV5-1,-,TRBJ2-1,-,16
CSVVRQSYNEQFF,TGCAGCGTTGTTCGCCAATCTTACAATGAGCAGTTCTTC,TRBV29-1,-,TRBJ2-1,once,13
CASSPFGGGQPQHF,TGTGCCAGCAGCCCCTTCGGGGGGGGTCAGCCCCAGCATTTT,TRBV5-6,-,TRBJ1-5,-,14
CASSVDPIPDPYNEQFF,TGTGCCAGCAGCGTAGACCCCATCCCAGACCCCTACAATGAGCAGTTCTTC,TRBV9,-,TRBJ2-1,-,17
CAISDPGQGRNEQYF,TGTGCCATCAGTGACCCGGGACAGGGGAGGAATGAGCAGTACTTC,TRBV10-3,TRBD1,TRBJ2-7,-,15
CSVGDPRAGGSADTQYF,TGCAGCGTTGGAGACCCGAGGGCCGGTGGAAGTGCAGATACGCAGTATTTT,TRBV29-1,-,TRBJ2-3,-,17
CASLASSFYEQYF,TGTGCCAGCTTGGCTAGTAGTTTCTACGAGCAGTACTTC,TRBV6-6,-,TRBJ2-7,-,13
CASSIGRVETQYF,TGTGCCAGTAGTATCGGCAGGGTAGAGACCCAGTACTTC,TRBV19,-,TRBJ2-5,-,13
CASSLTVSYNEQFF,TGTGCCAGCAGCTTGACAGTTTCTTACAATGAGCAGTTCTTC,TRBV7-9,-,TRBJ2-1,-,14
CASSLDRGNQPQHF,TGTGCCAGCAGTCTGGACAGAGGCAATCAGCCCCAGCATTTT,TRBV2,-,TRBJ1-5,-,14
CATSLYLRSYEQYF,TGTGCCACCAGCCTGTACTTAAGATCCTACGAGCAGTACTTC,TRBV15,-,TRBJ2-7,-,14